The entry that follows covers one T cell receptor beta chain sequence. Assay used: immunoSEQ multiplex PCR; TCRdb lists only in-frame clones, some missing. Of about 370,000 clones in the sample, approximately 89% are singletons; the top ten hold less than 2%. This record comes from a study of blood T cell repertoires in COVID-19. Overall study: Acute and convalescent COVID-19 specimens originated in the United States, Italy and Spain. PBMCs, B-cell-depleted T cells, or T cells were the source of the cDNA or gDNA that made up the material.

This CDR3 is built from 15 residues. The V gene's germline CDR1 is SGHVS and CDR2 FQNEAQ. The V end was cut by 5 bases, the J end by 2 bases, with 13 bases between. The chain uses TRBV7-8 and TRBJ2-1, with D maybe TRBD1 (6 bases). The sequenced sample consisted of PBMCs or T cells enriched from blood (not recorded which). This TCR derives from a woman aged 25 to 45 who had recovered from COVID-19. The CDR3 loop is CASSETGSPYNEQFF. Written as DNA, the CDR3 is TGTGCCAGCAGCGAAACAGGGAGTCCCTACAATGAGCAGTTCTTC.